What follows is one T cell receptor (beta chain) and its context. There is no known antigen for this receptor. No clone much larger than this one lies a single base away; base qualities are absent. This entry is derived from a study of control samples from healthy donors and cancer patients (dated by TCRdb to between 2020 and 2021). The library was obtained by the immunoSEQ multiplex PCR assay. What TCRdb holds here is the immuneACCESS table cut down to in-frame rearrangements. Part of the clones is not present; checked against another copy, under half of the missing clones reflect an unresolved V gene, and the others are unexplained. In this sample the table shows around 110,000 clones, 93% of which occur a single time. The ten largest clones add up to about 2.8% of the sample. CDR1 is given as MNHEY and CDR2 as SVGAGI, both from the germline V gene. Including the terminal cysteine and phenylalanine, the CDR3 comprises 13 residues. Only the CDR3 DNA is retained, 39 bases long and in frame from the first base. After removal of 6 bases from V and 6 bases from J, the junction retains 6 bases not matched to a gene.

Sequencing was performed on blood. The receptor comes from a man under 40 in good health. Recombination connected TRBV6-5 to TRBJ2-5, with TRBD1 matching 8 junction bases. The base sequence is TGTGCCAGCAGAGGACAGGGCGGACAGACCCAGTACTTC. Its coded protein is CASRGQGGQTQYF.